Listed below are T cell receptor beta chains from one sample, sequenced in a study of T cell repertoires in cytomegalovirus infection. TCRdb used MiXCR to reprocess the reads, holding one entry per CDR3 protein. The sample holds roughly 230,000 distinct CDR3 sequences, approximately 13% seen once. The sample was PBMCs. These receptor sequences come from a human donor in good health (CMV status not recorded). Some clones in this sample may be carry-over from other donors' samples. CDR3s include the opening cysteine and the closing phenylalanine or tryptophan. A D gene is named only where the DNA matches it firmly. Only some rows state a clone size, as once, few, many or a class for expanded clones.

d_call,clone_size,v_call,j_call,cdr3_nt,cdr3_aa
NA,many,TRBV7-2,TRBJ1-5,TGTGCCAGCAGCGCGGGACCGTCCAATCAGCCCCAGCATTTT,CASSAGPSNQPQHF
TRBD1,many,TRBV2,TRBJ1-1,TGTGCCAGCAGTGGGGCCGGGACAGGGGTCCCTGAAGCTTTCTTT,CASSGAGTGVPEAFF
NA,NA,TRBV9,TRBJ2-6,TGTGCCAGCCGACGAAGTGGGGCCAACGTCCTGACTTTC,CASRRSGANVLTF
NA,many,TRBV7-2,TRBJ1-1,TGTGCCAGCAGCCCTCCGGCCGGGGGAGAAGGGCCGAACACTGAAGCTTTCTTT,CASSPPAGGEGPNTEAFF
NA,NA,TRBV6-2/TRBV6-3,TRBJ2-5,TGTGCCAGCAGTTACGTCGGGGAACCCAAGAAGACCCAGTACTTC,CASSYVGEPKKTQYF
NA,few,TRBV29-1,TRBJ1-2,TGCAGCGTTTCCGGCGGGAACTATGGCTACACCTTC,CSVSGGNYGYTF
NA,many,TRBV7-6,TRBJ2-4,TGTGCCAGCAGCTTATTGATGGACATTCAGTACTTC,CASSLLMDIQYF
NA,few,TRBV6-6,TRBJ2-5,TGTGCCAGCAGCCCCGTGCGATACGGACAGTCAGAGACCCAGTACTTC,CASSPVRYGQSETQYF
TRBD1,NA,TRBV13,TRBJ1-1,TGTGCCAGCAGCTTTAGAGGGGGCGCATTCGACACTGAAGCTTTCTTT,CASSFRGGAFDTEAFF
NA,few,TRBV5-1,TRBJ2-6,TGCGCCAGCAGCTCCCAGGGAGGGGCCAACGTCCTGACTTTC,CASSSQGGANVLTF
TRBD1,few,TRBV12-3/TRBV12-4,TRBJ1-2,TGTGCCAGCAGATCCACCACAGGGGGCGCAGCCTATGGCTACACCTTC,CASRSTTGGAAYGYTF
NA,many,TRBV7-8,TRBJ2-7,TGTGCCAGCAGCCCCCACCCGGCCCCCAATAACGAGCAGTACTTC,CASSPHPAPNNEQYF
NA,many,TRBV7-2,TRBJ2-3,TGTGCCAGCAGCATAGCTGGAGGAGATACGCAGTATTTT,CASSIAGGDTQYF